This T cell receptor beta chain was recovered during a study of blood T cell repertoires in COVID-19. Overall study context: The United States, Italy and Spain provided the acute and convalescent COVID-19 samples.

The CDR3 covers 15 residues. Unmatched junction bases numbered 7, after V lost 6 bases and J lost 6 bases. Germline V gene lookup returns CDR1 SEHNR and CDR2 FQNEAQ (reference sequence). In the study's own analysis: Reference gene primer amplification gave nucleated cell count estimates. Method: immunoSEQ multiplex PCR; TCRdb's copy keeps in-frame clones and lacks some. The D gene and trimming were derived from the DNA, and the V and J assignments and clone size from that table. The sample yields roughly 62,000 clones, about nine tenths seen once. Source material: peripheral blood. The TCR originated in a human donor with acute or convalescent COVID-19. The donor label of this sample is uncertain. The rearrangement joins TRBV7-9 to TRBJ2-1; 11 bases align to TRBD2. The CDR3 region is CASRRELAGVNEQFF. The CDR3 DNA reads TGTGCCAGCAGACGAGAACTAGCGGGAGTCAATGAGCAGTTCTTC.